Following are 28 T cell receptor beta chains from one sample sequenced in a study of T-cell reconstitution after alpha-beta-depleted transplantation in children. The TCRbeta library incorporated unique molecular identifiers. MiXCR was run by TCRdb on the PCR reads, yielding one entry per CDR3 protein. This table has 540,000 or so distinct CDR3 sequences, about 23% appearing once. The material sequenced was PBMCs, mostly from graft donor cells, taken 360 days after TCRalphabeta/CD19-depleted stem cell transplant. All receptors derive from a boy younger than two who had a stem cell transplant for acute myeloid leukemia, so the T cells may come from the graft donor.

This rearrangement joins TRBV7-6 to TRBJ2-2; D is possibly TRBD1 (6 bases). The CDR3 covers 14 residues. In germline, CDR1 is SGHVS, CDR2 FNYEAQ. V lost 6 bases and J 1 base, leaving 9 bases between the germline ends. CDR3 protein: CASRGGQNTGELFF. For the CDR3, the DNA is TGTGCCAGCAGAGGGGGACAGAACACCGGGGAGCTGTTTTTT.

The V call is TRBV7-8, the J call TRBJ2-3; 12 positions match TRBD2. Trimming at V came to 1 base and at J to 4 bases, leaving 3 bases not matched to a gene. The CDR3 has 16 residues. The germline V gene has CDR1 SGHVS and CDR2 FQNEAQ. CDR3 region: CASSLDLAGGSDTQYF. CDR3 coding DNA: TGTGCCAGCAGCTTAGACCTAGCGGGGGGGTCAGATACGCAGTATTTT.

In nucleotides, the CDR3 is TGCGCCAGCAGCCGGGTCGGGGGAGATTTAGCCAAAAACATTCAGTACTTC. Amino acids: CASSRVGGDLAKNIQYF. The chain is built from TRBV4-3 and TRBJ2-4, with a possible D match to TRBD2 (6 bases). CDR1 and CDR2 (germline): LGHNA, YSLEER. This CDR3 has 17 residues. V lost 4 bases, J lost 0 bases, and 16 bases lay in between.

This clonotype was found many times. This chain uses TRBV29-1 with TRBJ1-2; D is perhaps TRBD1 (5 bases). Germline lookup yields CDR1 SQVTM and CDR2 ANQGSEA. The CDR3 sequence is 16 residues long. The V end was cut by 4 bases, the J end by 1 base, with 19 bases between. CDR3 protein: CSVGDRLVGSNYGYTF. The DNA for the CDR3 is TGCAGCGTTGGAGACAGACTCGTGGGAAGTAACTATGGCTACACCTTC.

V usage is TRBV29-1 and J usage is TRBJ2-3; possibly TRBD1 or TRBD2 for D (5 bases each). Deletions cut 3 bases from V and 2 bases from J, with 9 bases between. Germline CDR1 reads SQVTM; CDR2 reads ANQGSEA. The CDR3 consists of 13 residues. This CDR3 is CSVERGTTDTQYF. The CDR3, as DNA: TGCAGCGTTGAGAGGGGTACCACAGATACGCAGTATTTT.

This clonotype was recorded many times. The chain employs TRBV10-3 and TRBJ2-7, with 10 positions matching TRBD1. With 6 bases clipped from V and 5 bases from J, the junction kept 7 bases outside the gene matches. The CDR3 loop spans 14 amino acids. The germline gives CDR1 ENHRY, CDR2 SYGVKD. CDR3 DNA sequence: TGTGCCATCAGGAGGGACAGGGGAATTAACGAGCAGTACGTC. This sequence encodes CAIRRDRGINEQYV.

The sample holds a few counts of this clonotype. This chain's CDR3 is CATSRGGGSYEQYF. CDR3 sequence (DNA): TGTGCCACCAGCAGAGGGGGGGGTTCGTACGAGCAGTACTTC. The chain employs TRBV15 and TRBJ2-7, with TRBD2 matching over 7 bases. This CDR3 is built from 14 residues. Unmatched junction bases numbered 4, after V lost 1 base and J lost 4 bases. Germline V CDR1 and CDR2: LNHNV, YYDKDF (reference sequence).

The CDR3 spells CASSLGGAGRHEQYV. In DNA form, the CDR3 reads TGTGCCAGCAGCTTGGGAGGGGCAGGGCGGCACGAGCAGTACGTC. This rearrangement joins TRBV5-5 to TRBJ2-7; D may match TRBD1 or TRBD2 (5 bases each). The CDR3 contains 15 residues. With 0 bases removed from V and 5 bases from J, the gap between germline ends came to 15 bases. Germline CDR1 is SGHKS and CDR2 is YYEKEE (reference sequence).

This sequence joins TRBV29-1 and TRBJ1-1, with D unclear. Between the trimmed V and J ends, which lost 7 bases and 2 bases, there was a span of 11 bases. The CDR3 length is 12 residues. The V gene's germline CDR1 is SQVTM and CDR2 ANQGSEA. CDR3 protein: CSAGDINTEAFF. The CDR3 nucleotides read TGCAGCGCCGGGGATATTAACACTGAAGCTTTCTTT.

The chain recombines TRBV12-3 or TRBV12-4 with TRBJ1-1; unclear D gene. The CDR3 has 13 amino acids. V lost 8 bases to trimming and J lost 1 base, with 11 bases between them. The CDR3 loop is CASELWANTEAFF. The CDR3 DNA is TGTGCCAGCGAGCTTTGGGCGAACACTGAAGCTTTCTTT.

This chain joins TRBV28 and TRBJ2-7; D is perhaps TRBD1 (6 bases). CDR1 and CDR2 from the germline V gene are MDHEN and SYDVKM. V lost 7 bases and J lost 2, with 9 bases in between. The CDR3 totals 12 residues. In DNA form, the CDR3 reads TGTGCCAGCAATACAGGGACCTACGAGCAGTACGTC. This gives the protein CASNTGTYEQYV.

The V call is TRBV6-1, the J call TRBJ2-7; the D gene is possibly TRBD1 (6 bases). CDR1 is MNHNS and CDR2 is SASEGT in the germline V gene. The CDR3 totals 14 residues. Trimming left V 5 bases short and J 7 bases short, with 18 bases between. The CDR3 protein is CASSHRDTSREQYF. In nucleotides, the CDR3 is TGTGCCAGCAGTCATCGGGACACCTCCAGGGAGCAGTACTTC.

There are many counts of this clonotype. The chain combines TRBV4-1 with TRBJ1-1; D is undetermined. CDR3 length equals 10 residues. Germline V gene lookup returns CDR1 MGHRA and CDR2 YSYEKL. Trimming shortened V by 8 bases and J by 6 bases, and 7 bases separated the two germline ends. As DNA, the CDR3 is TGCGCCAGCGCCGGGGCTGAAGCTTTCTTT. It encodes CASAGAEAFF.

The CDR3 region is CASRRWGGPRSGANVLTF. DNA for the CDR3: TGTGCCAGCAGGAGATGGGGGGGTCCGCGCTCTGGGGCCAACGTCCTGACTTTC. The chain employs TRBV12-3 or TRBV12-4 and TRBJ2-6; 7 positions agree with TRBD2. With V trimmed by 6 bases and J by 0 bases, 11 bases remained unmatched. CDR3 length: 18 amino acids.

A few counts support this clonotype. This chain joins TRBV5-5 and TRBJ2-1; D is unclear. The CDR3 covers 11 residues. V was trimmed by 3 bases and J by 6 bases, leaving 4 bases between them. Germline CDR1 SGHKS, CDR2 YYEKEE (reference sequence). Written as DNA, the CDR3 is TGTGCCAGCAGCTCGTTCAATGAGCAGTTCTTC. Protein product: CASSSFNEQFF.

The DNA for the CDR3 is TGCAGTGCCCCTCGCCCCGGACAGGGGATCGCAGATACGCAGTATTTT. Residues: CSAPRPGQGIADTQYF. The chain combines TRBV20-1 with TRBJ2-3; TRBD1 matches 9 bases. The CDR3 runs 16 residues. Germline CDR1 is DFQATT and CDR2 is SNEGSKA (reference sequence). The ends lost 6 bases at V and 4 bases at J; junction bases unmatched: 14.

The chain employs TRBV24-1 and TRBJ2-1; D is perhaps TRBD2 (6 bases). The CDR3 extends over 20 amino acids. Germline CDR1 KGHDR, CDR2 SFDVKD. V lost 0 bases, J lost 7 bases, and 27 bases lay in between. The CDR3 protein is CATSDLKGGVETNKVNEQFF. CDR3 nucleotide sequence: TGTGCCACCAGTGATTTGAAGGGCGGGGTCGAAACTAACAAAGTAAATGAGCAGTTCTTC.

This clonotype was picked up a small number of times. CDR3 protein: CASSPAPSETQYF. The CDR3 DNA is TGTGCCAGCAGCCCAGCTCCGAGCGAGACCCAGTACTTC. This rearrangement joins TRBV13 to TRBJ2-5; no reliable D call. Trimming left V 5 bases short and J 5 bases short, with 12 bases between. Germline values: CDR1 PRHDT, CDR2 FYEKMQ (reference sequence). The length of the CDR3 is 13 residues. The full variable domain, in which reference TRBV13 and TRBJ2-5 provide the parts outside the CDR3, is AAGVIQSPRHLIKEKRETATLKCYPIPRHDTVYWYQQGPGQDPQFLISFYEKMQSDKGSIPDRFSAQQFSDYHSELNMSSLELGDSALYFCASSPAPSETQYFGPGTRLLVL.

There are a few counts of this clonotype. The rearrangement joins TRBV4-1 to TRBJ2-7, with TRBD1 matching over 9 bases. The V segment lost 5 bases and the J segment 2 bases; nucleotides outside the gene matches: 4. CDR3 size: 14 residues. The germline gives CDR1 MGHRA, CDR2 YSYEKL. The CDR3 bases are TGCGCCAGCAGCTCTCGGACAGGGGCCTACGAGCAGTACGTC. It specifies CASSSRTGAYEQYV.

This rearrangement joins TRBV20-1 to TRBJ1-2; weak D call: TRBD1 (5 bases). V lost 3 bases and J 7 bases, leaving 18 bases between the germline ends. The CDR3 has 14 amino acids. Germline loops: CDR1 DFQATT, CDR2 SNEGSKA (reference sequence). CDR3: CSARRAGNLAGYTF. The CDR3 nucleotides are TGCAGTGCTAGGCGGGCAGGGAACTTGGCTGGCTACACCTTC.

This clonotype was observed a few times. The chain is built from TRBV20-1 and TRBJ2-7; 10 bases line up with TRBD2. Trimming cost V 1 base and J 11 bases; bases outside gene matches: 5. The CDR3 is 12 amino acids. Germline V gene data show CDR1 as DFQATT and CDR2 as SNEGSKA (reference sequence). Written as DNA, the CDR3 is TGCAGTGCTAGAGCCCTAGCGGGGGTGAAGTACTTC. Translating gives CSARALAGVKYF.

At least ten counts were recorded for this clonotype. The chain recombines TRBV4-3 with TRBJ1-1; 7 bases fit TRBD1. The germline gives CDR1 LGHNA, CDR2 YSLEER. The CDR3 runs to 14 residues. V shed 3 bases, J shed 4 bases, and the junction held 5 bases outside the gene matches. For the CDR3, the DNA is TGCGCCAGCAGCCACGGACAGGCGTTCACTGAAGCTTTCTTT. The encoded protein is CASSHGQAFTEAFF.

This clonotype has just a few counts. J is TRBJ2-7 and V is TRBV12-3 or TRBV12-4; weak D call: TRBD1 (5 bases). Deletions cut 6 bases from V and 3 bases from J, with 9 bases between. CDR3 length: 12 amino acids. CDR3 nucleotides: TGTGCCAGCAGCTGTGACAGCTACGAGCAGTACGTC. Translating it yields CASSCDSYEQYV.

The rearrangement uses TRBV28 and TRBJ2-1, with D perhaps TRBD1 (6 bases). Trimming took 3 bases from V and 0 from J, leaving 12 bases between them. CDR3 length equals 16 residues. Germline V gene data show CDR1 as MDHEN and CDR2 as SYDVKM. The CDR3 protein is CASSFQGRGSYNEQFF. The CDR3 bases are TGTGCCAGCAGTTTTCAGGGCAGGGGCTCCTACAATGAGCAGTTCTTC.

The V call is TRBV7-2, the J call TRBJ2-3; TRBD1 or TRBD2 may be the D gene (6 bases each). The germline V gene encodes CDR1 SGHTA and CDR2 FQGNSA. V was trimmed by 3 bases and J by 0 bases, leaving 10 bases between them. The CDR3 loop spans 15 amino acids. This CDR3 is CASSLEGDSTDTQYF. The DNA of the CDR3 is TGTGCCAGCAGCTTGGAGGGGGACAGCACAGATACGCAGTATTTT.

The V and J genes are TRBV27 and TRBJ2-5; D gene unclear. Deletions cut 0 bases from V and 5 bases from J, with 13 bases between. The length of the CDR3 is 15 residues. Germline CDR1 and CDR2: MNHEY and SMNVEV (reference sequence). The CDR3: CASSLSSGFGETQYF. The CDR3 DNA sequence: TGTGCCAGCAGTTTATCGTCCGGGTTCGGGGAGACCCAGTACTTC.

V gene TRBV29-1 combines with J gene TRBJ2-1; D possibly uses TRBD1 or TRBD2 (6 bases each). The CDR3 extends over 14 amino acids. Germline-derived CDR1 and CDR2 are SQVTM and ANQGSEA. Trimming took off 7 bases at V and 4 bases at J, with 17 bases between the two ends. The CDR3 nucleotides are TGCAGCGCCAAGGCGGGGACACTTTACAATGAGCAGTTCTTC. Protein: CSAKAGTLYNEQFF.

This clonotype was seen a few times. The chain recombines TRBV7-2 with TRBJ2-5; D remains ambiguous. The length of the CDR3 is 12 residues. The V gene lost 4 bases and the J gene lost 1 base, with 4 bases spanning the gap. Looked up from germline, CDR1 is SGHTA and CDR2 is FQGNSA. The CDR3 nucleotides are TGTGCCAGCAGCTGGTTCCAAGAGACCCAGTACTTC. Its protein product is CASSWFQETQYF.